The 19 T cell receptor beta chains in this list originate from one sample, sequenced in a study of blood T cell repertoires in COVID-19. The data were produced by immunoSEQ multiplex PCR, yet TCRdb's version contains in-frame clones alone and is incomplete. This table holds nearly 350,000 clones, approximately 91% found once. The material sequenced was peripheral blood. The receptors shown here come from a woman aged 70 to 79 with COVID-19, enrolled during active disease.

Only one count was recorded for this clone. The chain joins TRBV5-4 to TRBJ2-1, with D maybe TRBD1 (6 bases). The germline gives CDR1 SGHNT, CDR2 YYREEE (reference sequence). The CDR3 loop spans 15 amino acids. Trimming removed 7 bases from V and 1 base from J, with 15 bases in between. In DNA, the CDR3 is TGTGCCAGCGGAATAGGGGGTCAGTCCTACAATGAGCAGTTCTTC. It yields the protein CASGIGGQSYNEQFF.

This clone was observed once. A clone one base away is much larger, so this may be a read error. Written as DNA, the CDR3 is TGTGCCAGCGGTGAGGGGAGCTATGGCTACACCTTC. As protein: CASGEGSYGYTF. The V call is TRBV2, the J call TRBJ1-2; D might be TRBD1 (5 bases). From germline, CDR1 is SNHLY and CDR2 FYNNEI. The CDR3 is made up of 12 amino acids.

This clone was recorded at least ten times. Other nucleotide sequences in the sample specify the same CDR3. This chain links TRBV24-1 with TRBJ2-2; 11 bases match TRBD2. Germline values: CDR1 KGHDR, CDR2 SFDVKD. There are 16 residues in the CDR3. V dropped 3 bases and J dropped 6; count of bases not matched to a gene: 5. The CDR3: CATSDPILAGAGELFF. The CDR3 DNA reads TGTGCCACCAGTGATCCAATACTAGCGGGGGCCGGGGAGCTGTTTTTT.

V is TRBV7-9 and J is TRBJ1-2, with TRBD1 matching over 12 bases. The trim removed 1 base at V and 5 bases at J, leaving 8 bases unmatched. This CDR3 contains 17 residues. Per the germline V gene, CDR1 is SEHNR and CDR2 is FQNEAQ (reference sequence). The CDR3 region is CASSLGSGQGAVYGYTF. The CDR3 region has the DNA TGTGCCAGCAGCTTAGGCTCGGGACAGGGGGCCGTATATGGCTACACCTTC.

The chain is built from TRBV11-2 and TRBJ2-5; 9 bases are a match to TRBD2. Germline V gene data show CDR1 as SGHAT and CDR2 as FQNNGV. With V trimmed by 4 bases and J by 3 bases, 18 bases remained unmatched. This CDR3 region has 19 residues. CDR3 amino acids: CASSSIPLWRGGPEETQYF. In DNA, the CDR3 is TGTGCCAGCAGCTCCATACCTCTCTGGCGGGGGGGCCCGGAAGAGACCCAGTACTTC. Combining the CDR3 with reference TRBV11-2 and TRBJ2-5 gives the whole variable domain EAGVAQSPRYKIIEKRQSVAFWCNPISGHATLYWYQQILGQGPKLLIQFQNNGVVDDSQLPKDRFSAERLKGVDSTLKIQPAKLEDSAVYLCASSSIPLWRGGPEETQYFGPGTRLLVL.

The rearrangement joins TRBV12-3 or TRBV12-4 to TRBJ2-7, with a tentative D call TRBD2 (6 bases). Trimming removed 5 bases at V and 10 bases at J, with 12 bases between. The CDR3 contains 11 residues. This chain's CDR3 is CASSNRDSQYF. Written as DNA, the CDR3 is TGTGCCAGCAGTAACCGGGACTCCCAGTACTTC.

The V gene is TRBV18, the J gene TRBJ1-3; D is unclear. The CDR3 sequence is 14 residues long. V lost 2 bases and J 0 bases, leaving 5 bases between the germline ends. Germline V gene data show CDR1 as KGHSH and CDR2 as LQKENI. The CDR3 nucleotides are TGTGCCAGCTCACCAGTCGGCTCTGGAAACACCATATATTTT. It specifies CASSPVGSGNTIYF.

This chain connects TRBV30 to TRBJ1-2; maybe TRBD1 (5 bases). The germline V and J ends were trimmed by 7 bases and 0 bases, with 9 bases remaining between them. The CDR3 covers 12 residues. Germline-derived CDR1 and CDR2 are GTSNPN and SVGIG (reference sequence). The CDR3 DNA reads as TGTGCCTCACAGGAAGCTAACTATGGCTACACCTTC. It translates to CASQEANYGYTF.

The DNA for the CDR3 is TGTGCCAGCAGCTACTCCTGGACAGGGGGTCTGGATGAGCAGTTCTTC. Translated: CASSYSWTGGLDEQFF. The V call is TRBV6-4, the J call TRBJ2-1; 10 bases map to TRBD1. V was clipped by 6 bases and J by 8 bases; unmatched bases: 13. This CDR3 spans 16 amino acids. Per the germline V gene, CDR1 is MRHNA and CDR2 is SNTAGT.

This clone turned up a few times. The chain couples TRBV28 to TRBJ2-3; D is undetermined. The CDR3 length is 13 residues. Germline assignment: CDR1 MDHEN and CDR2 SYDVKM. The V end was cut by 5 bases, the J end by 2 bases, with 8 bases between. CDR3 sequence: CASSGLVTDTQYF. CDR3 coding DNA: TGTGCCAGCAGTGGTCTAGTCACAGATACGCAGTATTTT.

This chain uses TRBV19 with TRBJ2-7; the D gene is possibly TRBD1 (6 bases). The CDR3 is made up of 16 amino acids. Germline CDR1 is LNHDA and CDR2 is SQIVND (reference sequence). Trimming removed 4 bases at V and 0 bases at J, with 16 bases between. CDR3 nucleotides: TGTGCCAGTAGTAAAACCCGGGACACGAGCTCCTACGAGCAGTACTTC. It translates to CASSKTRDTSSYEQYF.

A note on this clone: In the same sample, other DNA sequences code for this CDR3. The chain joins TRBV5-1 to TRBJ1-3, with D possibly being TRBD1 (5 bases). The CDR3 spans 14 residues. The germline V and J ends were trimmed by 1 base and 1 base, with 6 bases remaining between them. CDR1 and CDR2 (germline): SGHRS, YFSETQ. CDR3 region: CASSLSGSGNTIYF. DNA of the CDR3: TGCGCCAGCAGCTTGTCAGGGTCTGGAAACACCATATATTTT.

The V gene is TRBV27, the J gene TRBJ1-6; D is unresolved. CDR3 length: 20 residues. CDR1 is MNHEY, CDR2 SMNVEV, per germline (reference sequence). V was pared by 5 bases and J by 1 base, with 24 bases between. The CDR3 DNA sequence: TGTGCCAGCAGTCCAGGACCTCGGTGGGGAGTGCGTTCCTATAATTCACCCCTCCACTTT. Protein sequence: CASSPGPRWGVRSYNSPLHF.

The chain carries TRBV12-5 and TRBJ1-6; 8 bases are shared with TRBD1. V lost 7 bases and J lost 9; bases outside the gene matches: 11. This CDR3 has 15 residues. The germline CDR1 and CDR2 sequences are LGHNT and FRNRAP. For the CDR3, the DNA is TGTGCTAGTGCCCCCAAGGACAGGGTTGGTTCACCCCTCCACTTT. Translation: CASAPKDRVGSPLHF.

The chain joins TRBV4-2 to TRBJ1-4, with TRBD1 matching over 9 bases. V was pared by 5 bases and J by 8 bases, with 9 bases of the junction left unmatched. The CDR3 contains 15 residues. CDR1 and CDR2 from the germline V gene are LGHNA and YNFKEQ. The CDR3 bases are TGTGCCAGCAGCTCAACAGGGGGCCCGGGGGAAAAACTGTTTTTT. This gives the protein CASSSTGGPGEKLFF.

V gene TRBV6-4 combines with J gene TRBJ1-6; D is unclear. The CDR3 length is 13 residues. V dropped 4 bases and J dropped 10 bases, with 11 bases sitting between them. Germline CDR1 and CDR2: MRHNA and SNTAGT. The chain's CDR3 is CASSAWARSPLHF. In DNA, the CDR3 is TGTGCCAGCAGTGCCTGGGCACGGTCACCCCTCCACTTT.

This rearrangement joins TRBV18 to TRBJ2-1; D not resolved. V was trimmed by 1 base and J by 9 bases, leaving 13 bases between them. Germline V gene sequence: CDR1 KGHSH, CDR2 LQKENI. This CDR3 is 14 amino acids long. This CDR3 is CASSPQIPEFEQFF. Here the CDR3 DNA reads TGTGCCAGCTCACCACAAATCCCAGAATTTGAGCAGTTCTTC.

The rearrangement joins TRBV2 to TRBJ1-6; 10 nucleotides match TRBD1. Germline CDR1 SNHLY, CDR2 FYNNEI. The CDR3 runs to 17 residues. J was trimmed by 7 bases and V by 3 bases; bases with no gene match: 9. The CDR3 loop reads CASSEVPRQGANSPLHF. The CDR3 DNA reads TGTGCCAGCAGTGAGGTACCTAGACAGGGGGCGAATTCACCCCTCCACTTT.

This chain connects TRBV7-2 to TRBJ2-7; TRBD2 matches at 9 bases. Germline CDR1 is SGHTA and CDR2 is FQGNSA. This CDR3 spans 14 amino acids. The V and J ends lost 4 bases and 4 bases, in that order; junction bases with no gene match: 5. Written as DNA, the CDR3 is TGTGCCAGCAGCTCCAGCGGGGGGAGGTACGAGCAGTACTTC. This codes for CASSSSGGRYEQYF.